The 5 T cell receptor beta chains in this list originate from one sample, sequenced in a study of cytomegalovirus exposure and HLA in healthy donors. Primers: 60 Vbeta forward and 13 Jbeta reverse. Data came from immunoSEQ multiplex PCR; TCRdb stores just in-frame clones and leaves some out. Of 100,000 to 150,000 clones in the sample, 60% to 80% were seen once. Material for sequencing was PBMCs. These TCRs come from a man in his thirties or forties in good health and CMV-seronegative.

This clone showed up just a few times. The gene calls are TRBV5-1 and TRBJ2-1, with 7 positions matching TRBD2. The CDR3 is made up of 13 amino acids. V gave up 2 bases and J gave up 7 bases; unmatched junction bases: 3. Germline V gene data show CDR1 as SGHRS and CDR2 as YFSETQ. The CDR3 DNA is TGCGCCAGCAGCTTAGGGAGGGGTAATGAGCAGTTCTTC. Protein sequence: CASSLGRGNEQFF.

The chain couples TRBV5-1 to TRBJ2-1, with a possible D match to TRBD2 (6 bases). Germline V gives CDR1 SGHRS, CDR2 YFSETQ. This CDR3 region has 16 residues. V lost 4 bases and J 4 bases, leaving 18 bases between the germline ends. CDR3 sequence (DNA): TGCGCCAGCAGCCTTTACTCCGGGACTGAGTACAATGAGCAGTTCTTC. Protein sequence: CASSLYSGTEYNEQFF. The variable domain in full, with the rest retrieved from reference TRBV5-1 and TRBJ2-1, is KAGVTQTPRYLIKTRGQQVTLSCSPISGHRSVSWYQQTPGQGLQFLFEYFSETQRNKGNFPGRFSGRQFSNSRSEMNVSTLELGDSALYLCASSLYSGTEYNEQFFGPGTRLTVL.

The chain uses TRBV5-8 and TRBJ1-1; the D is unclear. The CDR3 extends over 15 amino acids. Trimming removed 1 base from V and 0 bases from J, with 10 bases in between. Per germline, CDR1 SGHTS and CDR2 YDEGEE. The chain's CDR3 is CASSLSAPLNTEAFF. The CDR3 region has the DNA TGTGCCAGCAGCTTGAGTGCGCCCTTGAACACTGAAGCTTTCTTT.

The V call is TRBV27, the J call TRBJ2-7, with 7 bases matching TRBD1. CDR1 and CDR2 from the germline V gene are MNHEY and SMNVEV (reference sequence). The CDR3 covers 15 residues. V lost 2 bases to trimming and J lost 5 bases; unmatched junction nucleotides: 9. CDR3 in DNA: TGTGCCAGCAGTTTAGTTCAGGGGGTAGTTAACGAGCAGTACTTC. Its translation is CASSLVQGVVNEQYF.

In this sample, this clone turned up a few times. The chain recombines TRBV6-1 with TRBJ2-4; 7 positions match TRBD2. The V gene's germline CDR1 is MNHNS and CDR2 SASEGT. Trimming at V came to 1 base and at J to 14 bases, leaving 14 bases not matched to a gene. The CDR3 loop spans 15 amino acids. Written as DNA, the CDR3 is TGTGCCAGCAGTGAAGGGGAGGGGTTACCTCTTCTTAAGTACTTC. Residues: CASSEGEGLPLLKYF.